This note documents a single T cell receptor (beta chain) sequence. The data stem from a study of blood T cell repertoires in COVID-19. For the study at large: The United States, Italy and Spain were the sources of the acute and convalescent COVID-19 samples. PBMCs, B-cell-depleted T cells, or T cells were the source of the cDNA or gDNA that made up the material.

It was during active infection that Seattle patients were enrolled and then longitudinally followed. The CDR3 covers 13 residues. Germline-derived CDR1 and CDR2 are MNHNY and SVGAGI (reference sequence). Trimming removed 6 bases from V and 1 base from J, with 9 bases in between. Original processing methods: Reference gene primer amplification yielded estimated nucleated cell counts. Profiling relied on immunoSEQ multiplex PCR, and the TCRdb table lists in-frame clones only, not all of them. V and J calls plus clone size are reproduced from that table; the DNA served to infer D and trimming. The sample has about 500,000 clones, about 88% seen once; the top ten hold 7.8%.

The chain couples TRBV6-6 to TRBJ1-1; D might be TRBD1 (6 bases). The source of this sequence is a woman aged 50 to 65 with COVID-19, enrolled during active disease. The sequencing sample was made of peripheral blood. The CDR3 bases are TGTGCCAGCAGCCGGACAGCGAACACTGAAGCTTTCTTT. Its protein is CASSRTANTEAFF.